This T cell receptor (beta chain) was captured in a study of PD-L1 blockade in urothelial cancer. Study-level background: The patients first took atezolizumab in 2014, receiving 1,200 mg intravenously every 3 weeks.

For each patient, 1 to 8 samples were obtained, pretreatment and on-treatment. The CDR3 contains 16 residues. V lost 2 bases and J 1 base, leaving 12 bases between the germline ends. The V gene's germline CDR1 is SGHRS and CDR2 YFSETQ. Using immunoSEQ multiplex PCR, the repertoire was profiled, and TCRdb retains in-frame clones only, with some absent. The sample holds roughly 62,000 clones, roughly 82% seen once. The material sequenced was PBMCs, taken around atezolizumab (anti-PD-L1) treatment. This chain joins TRBV5-1 and TRBJ2-2, with D maybe TRBD2 (5 bases). The sequence was obtained from a man aged 65 to 85 with urothelial cancer. CDR3 sequence (DNA): TGCGCCAGCAGCTTCCCTCTCGCGGGGAACACCGGGGAGCTGTTTTTT. Amino acid sequence: CASSFPLAGNTGELFF.